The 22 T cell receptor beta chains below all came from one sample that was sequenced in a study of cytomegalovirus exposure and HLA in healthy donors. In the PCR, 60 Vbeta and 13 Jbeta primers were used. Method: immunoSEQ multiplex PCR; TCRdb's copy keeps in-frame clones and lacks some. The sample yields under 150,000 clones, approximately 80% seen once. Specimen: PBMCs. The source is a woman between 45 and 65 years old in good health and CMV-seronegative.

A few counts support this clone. The CDR3 protein is CASSESTRGYEQYF. Written as DNA, the CDR3 is TGCGCCAGCAGTGAGTCGACTCGGGGTTACGAGCAGTACTTC. The gene calls are TRBV10-1 and TRBJ2-7, with a possible D match to TRBD2 (5 bases). The CDR3 sequence is 14 residues long. The ends were cut back, 0 bases at V and 4 bases at J, with 10 bases in the middle. Germline V gives CDR1 WNHNN, CDR2 SYGVQD (reference sequence).

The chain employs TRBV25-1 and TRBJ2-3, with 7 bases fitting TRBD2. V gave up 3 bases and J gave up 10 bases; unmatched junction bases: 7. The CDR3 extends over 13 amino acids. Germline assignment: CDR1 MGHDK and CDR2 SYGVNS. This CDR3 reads CASSEGGTIAQYF. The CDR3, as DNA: TGTGCCAGCAGTGAGGGGGGGACTATAGCGCAGTATTTT.

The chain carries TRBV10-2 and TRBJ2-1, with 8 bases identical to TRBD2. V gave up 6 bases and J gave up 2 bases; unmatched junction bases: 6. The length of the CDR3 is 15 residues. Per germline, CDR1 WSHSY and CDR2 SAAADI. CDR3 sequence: CASRDSGAPYNEQFF. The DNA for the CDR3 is TGCGCCAGCAGGGATAGCGGGGCCCCCTACAATGAGCAGTTCTTC.

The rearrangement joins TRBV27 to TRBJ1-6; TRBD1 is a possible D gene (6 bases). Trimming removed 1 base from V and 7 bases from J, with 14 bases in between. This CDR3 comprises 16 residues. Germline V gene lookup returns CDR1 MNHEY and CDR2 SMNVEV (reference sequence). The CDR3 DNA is TGTGCCAGCAGTTTATATTCAGGGGTGGAGAATTCACCCCTCCACTTT. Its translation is CASSLYSGVENSPLHF.

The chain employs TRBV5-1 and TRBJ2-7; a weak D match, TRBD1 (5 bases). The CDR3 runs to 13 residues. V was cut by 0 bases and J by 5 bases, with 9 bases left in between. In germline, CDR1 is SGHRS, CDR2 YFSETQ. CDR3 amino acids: CASSLGGLNEQYF. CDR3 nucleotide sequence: TGCGCCAGCAGCTTGGGGGGCCTAAACGAGCAGTACTTC.

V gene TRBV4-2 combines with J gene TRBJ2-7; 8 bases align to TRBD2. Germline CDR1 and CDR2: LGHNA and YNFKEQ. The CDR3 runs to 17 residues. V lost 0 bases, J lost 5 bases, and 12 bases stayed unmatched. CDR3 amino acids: CASSQDSRKRGTDEQYF. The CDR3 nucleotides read TGTGCCAGCAGCCAAGATTCGAGGAAGCGGGGGACCGACGAGCAGTACTTC.

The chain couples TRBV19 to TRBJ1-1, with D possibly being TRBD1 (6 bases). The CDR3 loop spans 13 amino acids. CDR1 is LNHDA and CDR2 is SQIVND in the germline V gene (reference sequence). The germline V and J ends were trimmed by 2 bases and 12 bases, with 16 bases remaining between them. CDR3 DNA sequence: TGTGCCAGTAGTATAATGGGTCAGGGGAAAACTTTCTTT. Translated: CASSIMGQGKTFF.

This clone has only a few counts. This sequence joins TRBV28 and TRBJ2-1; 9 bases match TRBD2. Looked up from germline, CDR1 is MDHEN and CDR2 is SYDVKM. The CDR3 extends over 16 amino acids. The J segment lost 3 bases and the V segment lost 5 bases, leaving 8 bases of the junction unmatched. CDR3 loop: CASSDRQRGVYNEQFF. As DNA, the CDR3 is TGTGCCAGCAGTGATAGACAGCGGGGGGTCTACAATGAGCAGTTCTTC.

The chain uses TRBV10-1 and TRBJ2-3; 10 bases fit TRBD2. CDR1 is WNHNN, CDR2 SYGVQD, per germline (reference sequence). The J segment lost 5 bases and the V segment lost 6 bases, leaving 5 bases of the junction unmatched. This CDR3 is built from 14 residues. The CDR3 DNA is TGCGCCAGCAGCAGCGGGGGGGCCCAAGATACGCAGTATTTT. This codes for CASSSGGAQDTQYF.

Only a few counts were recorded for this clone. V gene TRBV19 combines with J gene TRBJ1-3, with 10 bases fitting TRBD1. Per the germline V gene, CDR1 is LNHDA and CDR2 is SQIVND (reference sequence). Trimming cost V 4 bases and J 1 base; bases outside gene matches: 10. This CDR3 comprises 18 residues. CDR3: CASSSRTGGSGSGNTIYF. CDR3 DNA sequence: TGTGCCAGTAGTAGTAGGACAGGGGGAAGTGGATCTGGAAACACCATATATTTT.

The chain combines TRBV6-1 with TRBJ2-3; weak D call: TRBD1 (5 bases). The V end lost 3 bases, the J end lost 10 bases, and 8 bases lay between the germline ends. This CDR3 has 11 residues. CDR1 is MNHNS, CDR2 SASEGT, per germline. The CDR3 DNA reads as TGTGCCAGCAGTGACAGGGATTCGCAGTATTTT. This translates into CASSDRDSQYF.

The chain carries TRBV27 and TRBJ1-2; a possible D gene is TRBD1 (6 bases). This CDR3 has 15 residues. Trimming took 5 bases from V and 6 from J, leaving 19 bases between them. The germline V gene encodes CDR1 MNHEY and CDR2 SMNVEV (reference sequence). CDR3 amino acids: CASSPSLQGWDGYTF. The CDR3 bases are TGTGCCAGCAGTCCAAGCCTCCAGGGGTGGGATGGCTACACCTTC.

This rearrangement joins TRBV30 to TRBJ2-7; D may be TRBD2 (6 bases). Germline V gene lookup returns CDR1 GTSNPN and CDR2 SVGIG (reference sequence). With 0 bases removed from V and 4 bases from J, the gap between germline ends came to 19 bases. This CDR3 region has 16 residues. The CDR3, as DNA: TGTGCCTGGAGTGTACTGGGGGGACGGATCGAATACGAGCAGTACTTC. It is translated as CAWSVLGGRIEYEQYF.

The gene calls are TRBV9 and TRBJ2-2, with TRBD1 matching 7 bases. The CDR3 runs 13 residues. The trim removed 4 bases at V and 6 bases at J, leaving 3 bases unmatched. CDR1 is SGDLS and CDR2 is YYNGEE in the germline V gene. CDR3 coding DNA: TGTGCCAGCAGCCCCGGACAGGCCGGGGAGCTGTTTTTT. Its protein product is CASSPGQAGELFF.

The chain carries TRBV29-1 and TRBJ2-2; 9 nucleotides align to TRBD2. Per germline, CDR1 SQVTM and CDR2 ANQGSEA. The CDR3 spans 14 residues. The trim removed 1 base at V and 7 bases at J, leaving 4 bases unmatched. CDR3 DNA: TGCAGCGTTGAAGCTGCGGGGGGGCTCGGGGAGCTGTTTTTT. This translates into CSVEAAGGLGELFF.

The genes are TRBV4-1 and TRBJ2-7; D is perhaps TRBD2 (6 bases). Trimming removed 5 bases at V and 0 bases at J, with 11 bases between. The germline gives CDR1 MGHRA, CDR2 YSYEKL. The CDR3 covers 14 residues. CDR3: CASSAEGSSYEQYF. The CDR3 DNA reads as TGCGCCAGCAGCGCGGAGGGGAGCTCCTACGAGCAGTACTTC.

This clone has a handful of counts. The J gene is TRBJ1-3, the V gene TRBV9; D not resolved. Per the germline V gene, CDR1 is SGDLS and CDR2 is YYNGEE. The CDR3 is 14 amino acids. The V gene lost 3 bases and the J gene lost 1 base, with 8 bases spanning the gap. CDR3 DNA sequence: TGTGCCAGCAGCGGGAGTAGTTCTGGAAACACCATATATTTT. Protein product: CASSGSSSGNTIYF.

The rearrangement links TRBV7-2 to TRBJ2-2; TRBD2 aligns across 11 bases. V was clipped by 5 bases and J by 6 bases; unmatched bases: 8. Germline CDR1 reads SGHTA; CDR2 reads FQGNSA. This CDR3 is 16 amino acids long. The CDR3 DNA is TGTGCCAGCAGCGTATCGACTAGCGGGGTGTCCGGGGAGCTGTTTTTT. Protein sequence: CASSVSTSGVSGELFF.

The CDR3 reads CASSLVQEDPNTEAFF. The DNA of the CDR3 is TGTGCCAGCAGCTTAGTCCAGGAGGACCCGAACACTGAAGCTTTCTTT. The chain is built from TRBV7-9 and TRBJ1-1; D is unclear. The germline V gene encodes CDR1 SEHNR and CDR2 FQNEAQ (reference sequence). The CDR3 runs 16 residues. The V end lost 1 base, the J end lost 1 base, and 13 bases lay between the germline ends.

CDR3 sequence: CASSPPGREYEQYF. CDR3 DNA sequence: TGTGCCAGCAGTCCCCCGGGCCGGGAATACGAGCAGTACTTC. V usage is TRBV28 and J usage is TRBJ2-7; D perhaps matches TRBD2 (5 bases). This CDR3 comprises 14 residues. The germline CDR1 and CDR2 sequences are MDHEN and SYDVKM. The V gene lost 5 bases and the J gene lost 4 bases, with 15 bases spanning the gap.

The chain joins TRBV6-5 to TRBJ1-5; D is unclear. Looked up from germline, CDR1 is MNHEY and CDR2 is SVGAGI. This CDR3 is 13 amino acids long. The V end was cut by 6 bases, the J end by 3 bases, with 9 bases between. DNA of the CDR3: TGTGCCAGCAGGCTAGACCCCAATCAGCCCCAGCATTTT. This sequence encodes CASRLDPNQPQHF.

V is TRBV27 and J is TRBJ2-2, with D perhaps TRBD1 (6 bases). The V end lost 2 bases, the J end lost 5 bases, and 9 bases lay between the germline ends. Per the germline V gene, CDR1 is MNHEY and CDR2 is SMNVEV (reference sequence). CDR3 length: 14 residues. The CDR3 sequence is CASSLMGATGELFF. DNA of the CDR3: TGTGCCAGCAGTTTAATGGGGGCGACCGGGGAGCTGTTTTTT.